These 30 T cell receptor beta chains originate from one sample sequenced in a study of blood T cell repertoires in COVID-19. The assay was immunoSEQ multiplex PCR, and TCRdb's table has in-frame clones only and misses some. Among some 180,000 clones listed, about 83% were seen once. Sequenced sample: peripheral blood. The receptors were sampled from a woman between 70 and 85 years old who had recovered from COVID-19.

This chain joins TRBV25-1 and TRBJ1-1; no definite D call. The ends were cut back, 8 bases at V and 10 bases at J, with 17 bases in the middle. The CDR3 is 12 residues long. Germline lookup yields CDR1 MGHDK and CDR2 SYGVNS. The CDR3 loop reads CASADAPRGAFF. CDR3 nucleotide sequence: TGTGCCAGCGCCGATGCCCCAAGAGGAGCTTTCTTT.

This clone has more than one count but fewer than ten. The J gene is TRBJ1-5, the V gene TRBV24-1; D perhaps matches TRBD1 (6 bases). The V and J ends lost 7 bases and 5 bases respectively, with 11 bases between them. CDR1 is KGHDR and CDR2 is SFDVKD in the germline V gene. The length of the CDR3 is 13 residues. CDR3 protein: CATSPSGDQPQHF. The CDR3 DNA sequence: TGTGCCACCAGCCCTTCAGGGGATCAGCCCCAGCATTTT.

The J gene is TRBJ2-7, the V gene TRBV7-3, with TRBD2 matching 8 bases. Germline V gives CDR1 SGHTA, CDR2 FQGTGA. Unmatched junction bases numbered 8, after V lost 5 bases and J lost 5 bases. The CDR3 loop spans 14 amino acids. CDR3 in DNA: TGTGCCAGCAGCCCAATAGCGGGAATCCACGAGCAGTACTTC. Translated, it gives CASSPIAGIHEQYF. The whole variable domain, filled in from reference TRBV7-3 and TRBJ2-7, reads GAGVSQTPSNKVTEKGKYVELRCDPISGHTALYWYRQSLGQGPEFLIYFQGTGAADDSGLPNDRFFAVRPEGSVSTLKIQRTERGDSAVYLCASSPIAGIHEQYFGPGTRLTVT.

This sequence joins TRBV18 and TRBJ2-2, with a tentative D call TRBD1 (6 bases). The CDR3 covers 16 residues. V shed 6 bases and J shed 0 bases, with 14 bases lying between them. From germline, CDR1 is KGHSH and CDR2 LQKENI. The DNA of the CDR3 is TGTGCCAGCTCCCCCCAGGGGCCAGCGAACACCGGGGAGCTGTTTTTT. Protein product: CASSPQGPANTGELFF.

The chain uses TRBV28 and TRBJ2-7, with 7 bases that match TRBD2. With 7 bases clipped from V and 1 base from J, the junction kept 13 bases outside the gene matches. The CDR3 is 16 amino acids. Germline loops: CDR1 MDHEN, CDR2 SYDVKM. The CDR3 DNA reads TGTGCCAGCATCCGCGGCGGGGGATTGATGTCCTACGAGCAGTACTTC. It is translated as CASIRGGGLMSYEQYF.

The V call is TRBV2, the J call TRBJ1-5, with D hard to call. This CDR3 contains 16 residues. Trimming took 2 bases from V and 3 from J, leaving 14 bases between them. Germline-derived CDR1 and CDR2 are SNHLY and FYNNEI. CDR3 DNA sequence: TGTGCCAGCAGTGAATCTCGGACCGGGATCAATCAGCCCCAGCATTTT. Its protein is CASSESRTGINQPQHF.

The chain recombines TRBV7-3 with TRBJ2-1; 7 bases agree with TRBD2. The CDR3 has 17 amino acids. V was clipped by 8 bases and J by 5 bases; unmatched bases: 18. Looked up from germline, CDR1 is SGHTA and CDR2 is FQGTGA. For the CDR3, the DNA is TGTGCCAGCCATCAACAAGGCCCGGCTAGCGGAAACAATGAGCAGTTCTTC. It translates to CASHQQGPASGNNEQFF.

This chain links TRBV5-1 with TRBJ2-5, with D possibly TRBD1 on 5 matching bases. Germline loops: CDR1 SGHRS, CDR2 YFSETQ. V lost 0 bases, J lost 1 base, and 10 bases lay in between. The CDR3 runs 15 residues. CDR3: CASSLGDSAQETQYF. The CDR3 DNA follows: TGCGCCAGCAGCTTGGGCGACAGCGCCCAAGAGACCCAGTACTTC.

The chain uses TRBV12-3 or TRBV12-4 and TRBJ2-1; no firm D call. V lost 8 bases and J 6 bases, leaving 8 bases between the germline ends. This CDR3 is built from 11 residues. The CDR3 bases are TGTGCCAGCTCCCCCCGCAATGAGCAGTTCTTC. It codes for CASSPRNEQFF.

The table lists this clone with a count of one. The chain links TRBV4-3 to TRBJ2-2; D is ambiguous. Germline V CDR1 and CDR2: LGHNA, YSLEER. The V end lost 6 bases, the J end lost 7 bases, and 12 bases lay between the germline ends. The CDR3 is 13 amino acids. The CDR3 DNA is TGCGCCAGCAGGGGCCAAATAGGCGGGGAGCTGTTTTTT. Encoded protein: CASRGQIGGELFF.

The chain joins TRBV19 to TRBJ1-5; D is perhaps TRBD1 (6 bases). CDR1 LNHDA and CDR2 SQIVND come from the germline V gene (reference sequence). V shed 5 bases and J shed 7 bases, with 15 bases lying between them. The CDR3 covers 14 residues. The CDR3: CASSFTGREQPQHF. The CDR3 nucleotides are TGTGCCAGTAGTTTTACAGGGAGAGAGCAGCCCCAGCATTTT.

The chain uses TRBV10-3 and TRBJ1-4; 10 bases line up with TRBD1. In germline, CDR1 is ENHRY, CDR2 SYGVKD. With V trimmed by 4 bases and J by 6 bases, 5 bases remained unmatched. The CDR3 consists of 15 residues. This CDR3 reads CAISAVGTGDEKLFF. CDR3 nucleotides: TGTGCCATCAGTGCTGTGGGGACAGGGGATGAAAAACTGTTTTTT.

The chain joins TRBV29-1 to TRBJ2-5; 9 bases line up with TRBD1. Trimming took 6 bases from V and 4 from J; bases not matched to a gene: 9. Germline CDR1 SQVTM, CDR2 ANQGSEA. The length of the CDR3 is 14 residues. The CDR3 sequence is CSVQRTGVSETQYF. In DNA, the CDR3 is TGCAGCGTACAACGGACAGGGGTTTCAGAGACCCAGTACTTC.

Notes on this clone: The identical CDR3 is also encoded by other nucleotide sequences in the sample. The gene calls are TRBV5-1 and TRBJ1-1, with D possibly TRBD1 on 5 matching bases. There are 12 residues in the CDR3. V was cut by 3 bases and J by 7 bases, with 10 bases left in between. The germline CDR1 and CDR2 sequences are SGHRS and YFSETQ. The CDR3 DNA sequence: TGCGCCAGCAGCTGGGGCGGGGGTGAAGCTTTCTTT. Translated: CASSWGGGEAFF.

The chain combines TRBV27 with TRBJ1-2; D is unresolved. This CDR3 comprises 13 residues. V lost 3 bases and J 6 bases, leaving 11 bases between the germline ends. Germline V gene data show CDR1 as MNHEY and CDR2 as SMNVEV (reference sequence). CDR3 sequence (DNA): TGTGCCAGCAGTTTGGGGAGGAATAATGGCTACACCTTC. It codes for CASSLGRNNGYTF.

This sequence joins TRBV27 and TRBJ2-1; 9 bases align to TRBD1. Germline V gives CDR1 MNHEY, CDR2 SMNVEV (reference sequence). The CDR3 covers 13 residues. Germline trimming cut 5 bases from V and 9 bases from J; bases unmatched to any gene: 5. The CDR3 DNA reads as TGTGCCAGCAGTCGGGACAGGGACGGTGAGCAGTTCTTC. This codes for CASSRDRDGEQFF.

The chain joins TRBV2 to TRBJ1-1; TRBD1 matches 12 bases. The V gene end was trimmed by 6 bases and the J gene end by 8 bases; junction bases not matched to a gene: 7. Germline loops: CDR1 SNHLY, CDR2 FYNNEI. This CDR3 comprises 14 residues. The CDR3 sequence: CASSVGTGGREAFF. CDR3 sequence (DNA): TGTGCCAGCAGCGTCGGGACAGGGGGCAGGGAAGCTTTCTTT.

The V gene is TRBV5-1, the J gene TRBJ2-3; TRBD2 matches at 11 bases. The germline V gene has CDR1 SGHRS and CDR2 YFSETQ. The CDR3 is made up of 14 amino acids. With V trimmed by 4 bases and J by 9 bases, 7 bases remained unmatched. The CDR3 spells CASSPTSGEWTQYF. The CDR3 DNA is TGCGCCAGCAGCCCGACTAGCGGGGAGTGGACGCAGTATTTT.

The chain is built from TRBV28 and TRBJ2-7; 8 bases map to TRBD2. The V gene's germline CDR1 is MDHEN and CDR2 SYDVKM. J lost 2 bases, V lost 6 bases, and 6 bases had no gene match. The CDR3 has 14 residues. CDR3 amino acids: CASSHGGGAYEQYF. Here the CDR3 DNA reads TGTGCCAGCAGCCACGGGGGGGGAGCCTACGAGCAGTACTTC.

V usage is TRBV6-2 or TRBV6-3 and J usage is TRBJ2-3; D is perhaps TRBD2 (5 bases). The CDR3 has 12 amino acids. Per the germline V gene, CDR1 is MNHEY and CDR2 is SVGEGT. Trimming took off 5 bases at V and 5 bases at J, with 8 bases between the two ends. The CDR3 loop is CASSPREDTQYF. The CDR3 bases are TGTGCCAGCAGTCCACGGGAAGATACGCAGTATTTT.

The chain links TRBV28 to TRBJ1-1, with TRBD1 matching over 7 bases. The CDR3 is 13 amino acids. Germline CDR1 reads MDHEN; CDR2 reads SYDVKM. Unmatched junction bases numbered 5, after V lost 7 bases and J lost 3 bases. As DNA, the CDR3 is TGTGCCAGCATTCTGGACAGGTACACTGAAGCTTTCTTT. This sequence encodes CASILDRYTEAFF.

The CDR3 here is CASSQDGGQGGAEAFF. CDR3 DNA sequence: TGTGCCAGCAGCCAAGATGGCGGACAGGGGGGGGCTGAAGCTTTCTTT. V and J are TRBV4-2 and TRBJ1-1; 10 positions agree with TRBD1. The CDR3 extends over 16 amino acids. J gave up 6 bases and V 0 bases, and 7 bases lay outside the gene matches. CDR1 and CDR2 from the germline V gene are LGHNA and YNFKEQ.

This chain links TRBV27 with TRBJ2-5; 8 bases agree with TRBD2. CDR1 and CDR2 from the germline V gene are MNHEY and SMNVEV (reference sequence). This CDR3 comprises 15 residues. J gave up 4 bases and V 3 bases, and 7 bases lay outside the gene matches. CDR3 sequence (DNA): TGTGCCAGCAGTTTCGGGAGGGGCAGGGGAGAGACCCAGTACTTC. It specifies CASSFGRGRGETQYF.

In this sample, this clone turned up once. The chain uses TRBV2 and TRBJ1-2; TRBD1 matches 8 bases. Per germline, CDR1 SNHLY and CDR2 FYNNEI. V gave up 10 bases and J gave up 4 bases; unmatched junction bases: 11. The CDR3 contains 14 residues. As DNA, the CDR3 is TGTGCCACCGCCCCGGACAGGGCGGGCTATGGCTACACCTTC. Translated, it gives CATAPDRAGYGYTF.

This clone was counted a few times. The rearrangement uses TRBV10-3 and TRBJ1-5; TRBD1 matches at 8 bases. J gave up 1 base and V 5 bases, and 4 bases lay outside the gene matches. Germline V gene data show CDR1 as ENHRY and CDR2 as SYGVKD. The length of the CDR3 is 15 residues. The CDR3 coding sequence is TGTGCCATCAGTCCCACAGGGGGGAGCAATCAGCCCCAGCATTTT. It is translated as CAISPTGGSNQPQHF.

This sequence joins TRBV5-4 and TRBJ2-5; D remains ambiguous. The V gene lost 0 bases and the J gene lost 3 bases, with 9 bases spanning the gap. The CDR3 contains 14 residues. Germline V lookup: CDR1 SGHNT, CDR2 YYREEE (reference sequence). The CDR3 loop reads CASSLGTAKETQYF. The CDR3 nucleotides are TGTGCCAGCAGCTTGGGTACTGCTAAAGAGACCCAGTACTTC. Based on the CDR3 plus reference TRBV5-4 and TRBJ2-5, the full variable domain is ETGVTQSPTHLIKTRGQQVTLRCSSQSGHNTVSWYQQALGQGPQFIFQYYREEENGRGNFPPRFSGLQFPNYSSELNVNALELDDSALYLCASSLGTAKETQYFGPGTRLLVL.

The gene calls are TRBV4-2 and TRBJ2-1, with 7 nucleotides matching TRBD1. V gave up 0 bases and J gave up 1 base; unmatched junction bases: 3. Germline CDR1 is LGHNA and CDR2 is YNFKEQ. This CDR3 has 16 amino acids. The CDR3 nucleotides read TGTGCCAGCAGCCAAGAAGGGGGCCAATCCTACAATGAGCAGTTCTTC. The encoded protein is CASSQEGGQSYNEQFF.

The rearrangement joins TRBV7-9 to TRBJ1-3; 8 bases are shared with TRBD1. The CDR3 is 15 residues long. Per the germline V gene, CDR1 is SEHNR and CDR2 is FQNEAQ (reference sequence). Trimming took 4 bases from V and 6 from J; bases not matched to a gene: 8. The CDR3 DNA is TGTGCCAGCAGCTCACACGACAGGGGTGTAAACACCATATATTTT. Its translation is CASSSHDRGVNTIYF.

This chain uses TRBV27 with TRBJ2-4; possibly TRBD2 for D (5 bases). Per the germline V gene, CDR1 is MNHEY and CDR2 is SMNVEV (reference sequence). This CDR3 is 13 amino acids long. V dropped 3 bases and J dropped 10 bases, with 13 bases sitting between them. The CDR3 loop reads CASSFGESGIQYF. The CDR3 bases are TGTGCCAGCAGTTTCGGGGAGTCGGGTATTCAGTACTTC.

J is TRBJ1-5 and V is TRBV27; D may be TRBD1 (5 bases). The CDR3 runs to 16 residues. V was shortened by 5 bases and J by 2 bases, with 16 bases between the two germline ends. Germline values: CDR1 MNHEY, CDR2 SMNVEV (reference sequence). CDR3 coding DNA: TGTGCCAGCAGTCCCTCCGGGGGGGAGCGCAATCAGCCCCAGCATTTT. It encodes CASSPSGGERNQPQHF.